This TCR beta chain came from a study of CD8+CD57+ T cells in acquired aplastic anemia. Overall study context: Across the sorted CD4+ and CD8+ cells, DNA amounts averaged about 3 ug. Study findings and constraints: Around 29 CD8+ CDR3 sequences were shared between patients and controls. Significant differences in CD8+ Simpson's diversity were not observed between patients and controls.

The TCR beta profiling, which covered VDJ combination and CDR3 sequence, was carried out using genomic DNA as the template. TCRdb independently ran MiXCR on the reads; one entry per CDR3 protein. The sample shows some 180,000 distinct CDR3 sequences, just over 45% of them seen only once. Germline-derived CDR1 and CDR2 are SEHNR and FQNEAQ (reference sequence). With 3 bases removed from V and 0 bases from J, the gap between germline ends came to 9 bases. CDR3 size: 14 residues. This clonotype was recorded at least ten times. The antigen is not known. This TCR was recovered from a human donor in good health. Sample: sorted CD4+, CD8+, or CD8+CD57+ T cells (not recorded which) from PBMCs. The chain combines TRBV7-9 with TRBJ2-7; tentative D call: TRBD1 (5 bases). CDR3 sequence: CASSFTGISYEQYF. CDR3 DNA: TGTGCCAGCAGCTTTACAGGAATCTCCTACGAGCAGTACTTC.